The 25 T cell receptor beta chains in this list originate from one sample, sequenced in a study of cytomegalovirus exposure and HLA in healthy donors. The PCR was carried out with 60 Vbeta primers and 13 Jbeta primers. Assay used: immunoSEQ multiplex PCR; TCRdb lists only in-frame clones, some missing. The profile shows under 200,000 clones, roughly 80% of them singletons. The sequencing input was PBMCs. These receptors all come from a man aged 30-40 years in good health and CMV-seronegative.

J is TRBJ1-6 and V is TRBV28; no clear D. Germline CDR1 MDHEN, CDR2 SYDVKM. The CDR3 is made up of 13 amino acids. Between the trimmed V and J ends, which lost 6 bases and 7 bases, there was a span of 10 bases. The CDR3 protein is CASRTPGNSPLHF. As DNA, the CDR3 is TGTGCCAGCAGAACCCCCGGGAATTCACCCCTCCACTTT. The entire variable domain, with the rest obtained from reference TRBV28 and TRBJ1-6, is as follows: DVKVTQSSRYLVKRTGEKVFLECVQDMDHENMFWYRQDPGLGLRLIYFSYDVKMKEKGDIPEGYSVSREKKERFSLILESASTNQTSMYLCASRTPGNSPLHFGNGTRLTVT.

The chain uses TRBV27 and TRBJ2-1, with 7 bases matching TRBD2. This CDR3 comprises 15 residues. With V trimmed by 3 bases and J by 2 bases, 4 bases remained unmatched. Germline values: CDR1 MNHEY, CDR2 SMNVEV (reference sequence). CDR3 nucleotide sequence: TGTGCCAGCAGTTTGTCTAGCGGAACCTACAATGAGCAGTTCTTC. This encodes CASSLSSGTYNEQFF.

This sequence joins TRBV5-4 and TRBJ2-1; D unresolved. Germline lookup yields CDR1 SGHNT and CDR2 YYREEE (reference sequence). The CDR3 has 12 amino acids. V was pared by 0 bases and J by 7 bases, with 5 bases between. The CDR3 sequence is CASSLDGNEQFF. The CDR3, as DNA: TGTGCCAGCAGCTTGGACGGGAATGAGCAGTTCTTC.

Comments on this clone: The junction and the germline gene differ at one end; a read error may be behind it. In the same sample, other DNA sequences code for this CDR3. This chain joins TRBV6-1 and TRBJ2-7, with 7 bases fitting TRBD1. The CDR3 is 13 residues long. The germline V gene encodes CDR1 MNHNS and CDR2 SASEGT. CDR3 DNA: TGCGCCAGCAGCCCCGGGACAGCCTACGAGCAGTACTTC. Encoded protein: CASSPGTAYEQYF.

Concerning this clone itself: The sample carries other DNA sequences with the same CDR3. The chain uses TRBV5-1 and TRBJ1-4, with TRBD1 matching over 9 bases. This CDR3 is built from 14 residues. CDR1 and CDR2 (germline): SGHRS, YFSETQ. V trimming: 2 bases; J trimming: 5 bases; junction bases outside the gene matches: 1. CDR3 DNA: TGCGCCAGCAGCTTACAGGGGGCAAATGAAAAACTGTTTTTT. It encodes CASSLQGANEKLFF.

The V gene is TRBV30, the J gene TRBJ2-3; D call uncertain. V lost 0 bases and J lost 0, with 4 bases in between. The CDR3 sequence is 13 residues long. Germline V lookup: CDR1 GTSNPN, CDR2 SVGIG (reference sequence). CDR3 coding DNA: TGTGCCTGGAGTGTCTTAAGCACAGATACGCAGTATTTT. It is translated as CAWSVLSTDTQYF.

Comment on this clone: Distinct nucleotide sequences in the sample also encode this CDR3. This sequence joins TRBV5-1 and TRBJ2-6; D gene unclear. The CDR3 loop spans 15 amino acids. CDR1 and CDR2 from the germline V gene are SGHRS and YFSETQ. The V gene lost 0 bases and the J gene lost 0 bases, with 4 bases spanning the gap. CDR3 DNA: TGCGCCAGCAGCTTGGGCGCCTCTGGGGCCAACGTCCTGACTTTC. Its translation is CASSLGASGANVLTF.

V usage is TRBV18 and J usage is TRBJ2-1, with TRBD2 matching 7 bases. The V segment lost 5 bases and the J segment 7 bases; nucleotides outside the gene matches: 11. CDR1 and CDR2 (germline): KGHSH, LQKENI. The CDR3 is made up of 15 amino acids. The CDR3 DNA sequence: TGTGCCAGCTCAAGGGAGCGGGGCGTGGGGAATGAGCAGTTCTTC. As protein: CASSRERGVGNEQFF.

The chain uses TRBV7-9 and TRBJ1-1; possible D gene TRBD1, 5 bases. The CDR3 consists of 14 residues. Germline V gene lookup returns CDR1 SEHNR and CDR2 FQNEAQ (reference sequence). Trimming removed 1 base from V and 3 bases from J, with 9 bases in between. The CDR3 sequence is CASSLGWGDTEAFF. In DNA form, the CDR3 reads TGTGCCAGCAGCTTAGGGTGGGGGGACACTGAAGCTTTCTTT.

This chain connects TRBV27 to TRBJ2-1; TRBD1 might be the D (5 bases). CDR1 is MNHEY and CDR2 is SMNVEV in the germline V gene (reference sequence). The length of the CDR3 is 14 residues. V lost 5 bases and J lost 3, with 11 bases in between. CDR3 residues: CASSLNQGYNEQFF. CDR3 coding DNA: TGTGCCAGCAGTCTCAATCAGGGCTACAATGAGCAGTTCTTC.

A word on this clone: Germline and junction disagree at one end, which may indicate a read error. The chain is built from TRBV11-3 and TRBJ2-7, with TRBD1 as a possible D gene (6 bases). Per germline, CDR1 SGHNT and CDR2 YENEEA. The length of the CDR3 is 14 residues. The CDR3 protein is CASSLAGQTGEQYF. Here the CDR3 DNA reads TGTGCCAGCAGTTTAGCCGGACAGACGGGGGAGCAGTACTTC.

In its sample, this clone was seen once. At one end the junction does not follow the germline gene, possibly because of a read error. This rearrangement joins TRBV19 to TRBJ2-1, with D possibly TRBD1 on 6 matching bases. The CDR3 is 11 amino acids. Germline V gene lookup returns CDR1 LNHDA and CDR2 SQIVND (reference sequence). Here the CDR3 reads CASSLGQLRIF. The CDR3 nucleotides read TGTGCCAGTAGTCTAGGACAGTTGAGGATCTTC.

CDR3 bases: TGTGCCAGCTCACCAGGTCATAGTACAACTAATGAAAAACTGTTTTTT. It encodes CASSPGHSTTNEKLFF. The chain employs TRBV18 and TRBJ1-4; D uncertain. Germline lookup yields CDR1 KGHSH and CDR2 LQKENI. Trimming shortened V by 2 bases and J by 0 bases, and 10 bases separated the two germline ends. There are 16 residues in the CDR3.

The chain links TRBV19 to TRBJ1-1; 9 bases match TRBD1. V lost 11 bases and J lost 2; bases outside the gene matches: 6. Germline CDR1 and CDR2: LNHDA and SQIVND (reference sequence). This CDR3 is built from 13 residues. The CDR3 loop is CAVRDRDNTEAFF. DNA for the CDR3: TGTGCCGTCCGGGACAGGGATAACACTGAAGCTTTCTTT.

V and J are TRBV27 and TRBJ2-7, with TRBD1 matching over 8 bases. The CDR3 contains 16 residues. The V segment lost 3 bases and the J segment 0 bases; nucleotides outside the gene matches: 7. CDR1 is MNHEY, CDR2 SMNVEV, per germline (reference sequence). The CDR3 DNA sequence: TGTGCCAGCAGTTTCGCCGGGACAGGCGACTCCTACGAGCAGTACTTC. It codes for CASSFAGTGDSYEQYF.

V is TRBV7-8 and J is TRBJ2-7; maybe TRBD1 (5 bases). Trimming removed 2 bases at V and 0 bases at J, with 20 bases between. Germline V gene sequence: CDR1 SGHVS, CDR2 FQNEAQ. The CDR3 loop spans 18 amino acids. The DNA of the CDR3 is TGTGCCAGCAGCTTAACAGGCCCCACCGGAGTCCACTCCTACGAGCAGTACTTC. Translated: CASSLTGPTGVHSYEQYF.

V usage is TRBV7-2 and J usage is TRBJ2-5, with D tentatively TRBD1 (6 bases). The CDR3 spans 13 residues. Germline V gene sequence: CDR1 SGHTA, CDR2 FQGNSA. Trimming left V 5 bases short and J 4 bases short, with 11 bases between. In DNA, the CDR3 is TGTGCCAGCAGCCAACAGGGCGGAGAGACCCAGTACTTC. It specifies CASSQQGGETQYF. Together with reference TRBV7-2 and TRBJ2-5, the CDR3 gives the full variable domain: GAGVSQSPSNKVTEKGKDVELRCDPISGHTALYWYRQSLGQGLEFLIYFQGNSAPDKSGLPSDRFSAERTGGSVSTLTIQRTQQEDSAVYLCASSQQGGETQYFGPGTRLLVL.

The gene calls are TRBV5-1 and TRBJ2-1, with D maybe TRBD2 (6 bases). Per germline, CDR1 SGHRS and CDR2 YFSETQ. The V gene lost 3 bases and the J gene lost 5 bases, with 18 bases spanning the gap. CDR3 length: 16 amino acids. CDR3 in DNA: TGCGCCAGCAGCTCCTCCGGGACTCCCCTTAACAATGAGCAGTTCTTC. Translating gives CASSSSGTPLNNEQFF.

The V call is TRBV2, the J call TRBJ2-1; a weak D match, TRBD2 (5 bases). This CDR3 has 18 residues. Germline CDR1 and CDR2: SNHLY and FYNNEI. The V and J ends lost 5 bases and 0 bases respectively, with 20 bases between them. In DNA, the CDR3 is TGTGCCAGCAGTCTTCCGGACTCCGTACCAAGCTCCTACAATGAGCAGTTCTTC. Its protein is CASSLPDSVPSSYNEQFF.

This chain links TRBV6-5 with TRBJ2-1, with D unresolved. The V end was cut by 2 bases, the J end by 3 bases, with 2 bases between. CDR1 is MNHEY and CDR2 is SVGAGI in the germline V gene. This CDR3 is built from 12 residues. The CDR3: CASSYRYNEQFF. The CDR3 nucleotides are TGTGCCAGCAGTTACCGCTACAATGAGCAGTTCTTC.

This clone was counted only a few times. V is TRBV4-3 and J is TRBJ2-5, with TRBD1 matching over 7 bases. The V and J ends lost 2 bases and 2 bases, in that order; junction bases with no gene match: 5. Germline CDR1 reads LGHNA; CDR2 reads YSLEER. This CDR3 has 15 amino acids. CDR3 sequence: CASSQSMDRQETQYF. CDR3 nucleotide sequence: TGCGCCAGCAGCCAATCTATGGACAGGCAAGAGACCCAGTACTTC.

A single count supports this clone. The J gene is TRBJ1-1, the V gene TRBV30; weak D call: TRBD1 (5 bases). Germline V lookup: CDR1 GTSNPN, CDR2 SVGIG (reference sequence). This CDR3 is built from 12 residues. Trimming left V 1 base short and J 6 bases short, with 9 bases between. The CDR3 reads CAWSEVGAEAFF. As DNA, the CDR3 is TGTGCCTGGAGTGAGGTAGGGGCTGAAGCTTTCTTT. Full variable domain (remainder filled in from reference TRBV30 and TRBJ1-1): SQTIHQWPATLVQPVGSPLSLECTVEGTSNPNLYWYRQAAGRGLQLLFYSVGIGQISSEVPQNLSASRPQDRQFILSSKKLLLSDSGFYLCAWSEVGAEAFFGQGTRLTVV.

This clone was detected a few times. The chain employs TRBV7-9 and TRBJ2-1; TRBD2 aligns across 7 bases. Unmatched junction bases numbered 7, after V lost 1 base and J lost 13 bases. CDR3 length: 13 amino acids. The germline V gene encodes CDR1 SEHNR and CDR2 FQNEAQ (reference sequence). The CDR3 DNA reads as TGTGCCAGCAGCTTAGTGGCTAGCGGCCTTCAGTTCTTC. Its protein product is CASSLVASGLQFF.

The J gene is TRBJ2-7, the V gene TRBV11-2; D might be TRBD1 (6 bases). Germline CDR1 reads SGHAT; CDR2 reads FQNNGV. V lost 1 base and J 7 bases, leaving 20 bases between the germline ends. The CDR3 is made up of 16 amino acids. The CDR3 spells CASSLVRGSPSWEQYF. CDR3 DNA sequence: TGTGCCAGCAGCTTAGTAAGGGGGTCCCCCTCCTGGGAGCAGTACTTC.

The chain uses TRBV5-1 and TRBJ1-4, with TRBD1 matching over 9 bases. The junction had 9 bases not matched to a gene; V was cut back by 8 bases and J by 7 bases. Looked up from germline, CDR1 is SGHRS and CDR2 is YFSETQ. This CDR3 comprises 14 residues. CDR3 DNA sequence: TGCGCCAGTAGGATCGGACAGGGGCGTGAAAAACTGTTTTTT. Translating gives CASRIGQGREKLFF.